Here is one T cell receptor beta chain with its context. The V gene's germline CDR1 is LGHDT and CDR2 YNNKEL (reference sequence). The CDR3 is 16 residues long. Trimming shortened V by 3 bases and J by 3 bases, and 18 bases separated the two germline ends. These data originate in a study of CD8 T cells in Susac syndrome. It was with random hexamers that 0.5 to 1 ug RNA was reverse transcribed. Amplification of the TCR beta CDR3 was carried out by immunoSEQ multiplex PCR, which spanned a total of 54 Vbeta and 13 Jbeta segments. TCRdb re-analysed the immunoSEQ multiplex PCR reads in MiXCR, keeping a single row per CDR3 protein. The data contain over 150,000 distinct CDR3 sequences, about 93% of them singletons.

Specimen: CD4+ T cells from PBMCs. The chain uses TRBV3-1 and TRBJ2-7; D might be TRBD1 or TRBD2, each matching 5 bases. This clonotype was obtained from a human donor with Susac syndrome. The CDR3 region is CASSHNLGRTVYEQYF. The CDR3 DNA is TGTGCCAGCAGCCATAACCTGGGACGCACCGTCTACGAGCAGTACTTC.